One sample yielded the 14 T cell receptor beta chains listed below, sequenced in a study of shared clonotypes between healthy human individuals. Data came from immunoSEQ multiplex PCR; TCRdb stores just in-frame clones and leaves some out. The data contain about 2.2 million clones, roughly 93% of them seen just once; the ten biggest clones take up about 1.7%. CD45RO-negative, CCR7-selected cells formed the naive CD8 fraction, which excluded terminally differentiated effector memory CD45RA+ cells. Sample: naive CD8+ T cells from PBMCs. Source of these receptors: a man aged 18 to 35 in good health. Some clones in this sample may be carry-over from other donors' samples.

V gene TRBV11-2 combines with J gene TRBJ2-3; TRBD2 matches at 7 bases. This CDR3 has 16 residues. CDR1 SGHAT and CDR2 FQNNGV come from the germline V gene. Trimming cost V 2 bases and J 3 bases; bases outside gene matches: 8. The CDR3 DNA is TGTGCCAGCAGCTTATCGGCCCGGGGAGGGACAGATACGCAGTATTTT. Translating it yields CASSLSARGGTDTQYF.

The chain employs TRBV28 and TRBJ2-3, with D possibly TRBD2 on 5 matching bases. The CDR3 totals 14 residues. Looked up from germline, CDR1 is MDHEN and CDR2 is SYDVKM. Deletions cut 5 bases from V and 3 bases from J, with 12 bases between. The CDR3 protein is CASSLGLTTDTQYF. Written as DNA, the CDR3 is TGTGCCAGCAGTCTCGGACTGACTACAGATACGCAGTATTTT.

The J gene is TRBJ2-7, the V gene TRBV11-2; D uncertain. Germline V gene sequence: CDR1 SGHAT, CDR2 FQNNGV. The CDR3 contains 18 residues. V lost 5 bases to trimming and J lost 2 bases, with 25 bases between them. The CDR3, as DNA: TGTGCCAGCAGCCTTGCCCCCGTGGCAGCCGATCCGACCTACGAGCAGTACTTC. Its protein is CASSLAPVAADPTYEQYF. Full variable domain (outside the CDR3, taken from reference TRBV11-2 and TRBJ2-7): EAGVAQSPRYKIIEKRQSVAFWCNPISGHATLYWYQQILGQGPKLLIQFQNNGVVDDSQLPKDRFSAERLKGVDSTLKIQPAKLEDSAVYLCASSLAPVAADPTYEQYFGPGTRLTVT.

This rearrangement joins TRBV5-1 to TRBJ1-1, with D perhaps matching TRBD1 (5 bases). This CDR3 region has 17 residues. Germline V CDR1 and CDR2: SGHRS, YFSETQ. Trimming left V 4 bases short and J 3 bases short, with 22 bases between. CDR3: CASSPSGRGMLDTEAFF. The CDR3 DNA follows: TGCGCCAGCAGCCCCTCGGGACGGGGTATGCTGGACACTGAAGCTTTCTTT.

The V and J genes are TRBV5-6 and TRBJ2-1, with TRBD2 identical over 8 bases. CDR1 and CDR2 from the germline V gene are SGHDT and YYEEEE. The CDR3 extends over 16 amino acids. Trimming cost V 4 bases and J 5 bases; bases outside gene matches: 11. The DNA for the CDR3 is TGTGCCAGCAGCAGAACGGGGGGGTTGTCTAACAATGAGCAGTTCTTC. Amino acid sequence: CASSRTGGLSNNEQFF.

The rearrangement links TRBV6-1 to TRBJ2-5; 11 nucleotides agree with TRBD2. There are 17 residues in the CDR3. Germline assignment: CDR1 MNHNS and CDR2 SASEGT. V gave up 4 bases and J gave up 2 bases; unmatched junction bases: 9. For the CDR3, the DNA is TGTGCCAGCAGTGGAGGACTAGCGGGCGATGAACAAGAGACCCAGTACTTC. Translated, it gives CASSGGLAGDEQETQYF.

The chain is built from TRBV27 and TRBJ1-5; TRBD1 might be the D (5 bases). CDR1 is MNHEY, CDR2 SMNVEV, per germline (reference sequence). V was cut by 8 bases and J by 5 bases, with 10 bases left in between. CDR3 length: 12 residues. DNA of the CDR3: TGTGCCAGCCAGGGAGACTATCAGCCCCAGCATTTT. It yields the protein CASQGDYQPQHF.

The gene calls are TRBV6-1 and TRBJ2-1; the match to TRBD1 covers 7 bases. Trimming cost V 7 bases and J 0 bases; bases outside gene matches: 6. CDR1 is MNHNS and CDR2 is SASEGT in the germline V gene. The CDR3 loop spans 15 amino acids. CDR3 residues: CASIYRDSSYNEQFF. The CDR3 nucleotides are TGTGCCAGCATCTACCGGGACAGCTCCTACAATGAGCAGTTCTTC.

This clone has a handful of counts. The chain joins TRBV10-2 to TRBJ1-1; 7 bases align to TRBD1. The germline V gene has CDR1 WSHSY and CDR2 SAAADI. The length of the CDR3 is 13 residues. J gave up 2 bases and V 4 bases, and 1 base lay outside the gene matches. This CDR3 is CASSGQGNTEAFF. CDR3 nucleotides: TGCGCCAGCAGTGGACAGGGAAACACTGAAGCTTTCTTT.

The CDR3: CASSKKGGHLGVNYEQYF. CDR3 sequence (DNA): TGTGCCAGCAGCAAAAAAGGGGGTCATCTCGGAGTTAACTACGAGCAGTACTTC. The chain has TRBV21-1 and TRBJ2-7; TRBD1 is the table's D call, not checked against the DNA. TRBV21-1 is designated a pseudogene. The length of the CDR3 is 18 residues.

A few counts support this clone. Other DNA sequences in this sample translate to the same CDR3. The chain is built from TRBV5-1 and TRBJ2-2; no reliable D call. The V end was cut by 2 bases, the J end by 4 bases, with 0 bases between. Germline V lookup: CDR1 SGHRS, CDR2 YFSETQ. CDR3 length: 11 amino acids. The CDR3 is CASSFTGELFF. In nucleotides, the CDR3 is TGCGCCAGCAGCTTCACCGGGGAGCTGTTTTTT.

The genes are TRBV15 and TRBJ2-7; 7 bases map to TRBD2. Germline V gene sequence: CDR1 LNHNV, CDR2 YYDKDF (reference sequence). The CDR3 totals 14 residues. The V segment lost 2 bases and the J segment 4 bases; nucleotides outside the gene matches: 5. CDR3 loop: CATSRSGLPYEQYF. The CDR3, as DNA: TGTGCCACCAGCAGATCGGGACTACCGTACGAGCAGTACTTC. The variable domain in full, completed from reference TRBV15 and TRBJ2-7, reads DAMVIQNPRYQVTQFGKPVTLSCSQTLNHNVMYWYQQKSSQAPKLLFHYYDKDFNNEADTPDNFQSRRPNTSFCFLDIRSPGLGDTAMYLCATSRSGLPYEQYFGPGTRLTVT.

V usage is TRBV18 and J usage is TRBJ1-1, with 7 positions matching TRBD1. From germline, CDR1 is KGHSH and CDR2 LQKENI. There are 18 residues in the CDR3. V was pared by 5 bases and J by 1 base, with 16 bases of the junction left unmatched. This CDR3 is CASSTMKGQGVTNTEAFF. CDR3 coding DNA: TGTGCCAGCTCAACTATGAAAGGGCAGGGGGTTACGAACACTGAAGCTTTCTTT.

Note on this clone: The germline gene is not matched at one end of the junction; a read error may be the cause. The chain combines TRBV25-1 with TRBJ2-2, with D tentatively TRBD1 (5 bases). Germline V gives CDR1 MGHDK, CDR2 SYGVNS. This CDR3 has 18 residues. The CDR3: CATSEEEPTDPTAGELFF. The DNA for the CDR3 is TGTGCCACCAGTGAAGAGGAGCCGACAGACCCCACGGCCGGGGAGCTGTTTTTT.